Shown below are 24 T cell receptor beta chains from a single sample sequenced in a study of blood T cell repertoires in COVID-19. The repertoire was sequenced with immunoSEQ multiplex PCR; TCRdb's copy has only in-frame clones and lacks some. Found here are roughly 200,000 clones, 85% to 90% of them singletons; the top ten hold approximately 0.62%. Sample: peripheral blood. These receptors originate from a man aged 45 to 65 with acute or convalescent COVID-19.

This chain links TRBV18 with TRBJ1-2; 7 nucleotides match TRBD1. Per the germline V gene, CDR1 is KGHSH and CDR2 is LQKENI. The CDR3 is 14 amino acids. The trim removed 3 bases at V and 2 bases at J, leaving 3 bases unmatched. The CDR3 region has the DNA TGTGCCAGCTCACCGACAGGGACGAACTATGGCTACACCTTC. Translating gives CASSPTGTNYGYTF.

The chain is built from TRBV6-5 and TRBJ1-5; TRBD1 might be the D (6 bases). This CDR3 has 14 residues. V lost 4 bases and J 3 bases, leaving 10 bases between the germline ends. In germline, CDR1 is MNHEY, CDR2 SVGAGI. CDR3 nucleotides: TGTGCCAGCAGTTCGACAGGTAACAATCAGCCCCAGCATTTT. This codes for CASSSTGNNQPQHF.

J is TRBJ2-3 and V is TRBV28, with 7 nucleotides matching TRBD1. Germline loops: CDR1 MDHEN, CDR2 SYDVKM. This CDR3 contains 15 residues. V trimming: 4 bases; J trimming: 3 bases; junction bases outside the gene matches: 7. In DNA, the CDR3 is TGTGCCAGCAGTTCGACAGGGTCGGGGACAGATACGCAGTATTTT. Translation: CASSSTGSGTDTQYF.

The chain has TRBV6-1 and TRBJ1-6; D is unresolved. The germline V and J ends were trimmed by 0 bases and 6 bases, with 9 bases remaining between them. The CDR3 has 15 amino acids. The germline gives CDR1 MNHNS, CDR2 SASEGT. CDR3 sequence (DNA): TGTGCCAGCAGTGAAGCGAACAGCCGTAATTCACCCCTCCACTTT. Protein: CASSEANSRNSPLHF.

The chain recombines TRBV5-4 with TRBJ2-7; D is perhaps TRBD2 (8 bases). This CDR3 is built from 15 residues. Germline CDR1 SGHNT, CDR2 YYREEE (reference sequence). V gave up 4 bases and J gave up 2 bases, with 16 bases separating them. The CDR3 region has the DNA TGTGCCAGCAGCCCGGGAGGGACAGAGACCTACGAGCAGTACTTC. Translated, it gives CASSPGGTETYEQYF.

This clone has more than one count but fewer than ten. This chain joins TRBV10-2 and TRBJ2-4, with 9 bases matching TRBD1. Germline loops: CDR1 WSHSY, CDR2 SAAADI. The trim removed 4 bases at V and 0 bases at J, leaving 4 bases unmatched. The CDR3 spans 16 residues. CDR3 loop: CASSAGTGKAKNIQYF. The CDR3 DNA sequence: TGCGCCAGCAGTGCCGGGACAGGGAAAGCCAAAAACATTCAGTACTTC.

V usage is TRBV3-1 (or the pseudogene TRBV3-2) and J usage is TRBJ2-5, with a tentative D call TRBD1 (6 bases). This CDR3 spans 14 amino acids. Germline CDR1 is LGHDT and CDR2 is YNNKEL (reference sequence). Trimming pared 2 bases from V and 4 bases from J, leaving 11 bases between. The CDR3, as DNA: TGTGCCAGCAGCCAACTGGCAGGGGCAGAGACCCAGTACTTC. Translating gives CASSQLAGAETQYF.

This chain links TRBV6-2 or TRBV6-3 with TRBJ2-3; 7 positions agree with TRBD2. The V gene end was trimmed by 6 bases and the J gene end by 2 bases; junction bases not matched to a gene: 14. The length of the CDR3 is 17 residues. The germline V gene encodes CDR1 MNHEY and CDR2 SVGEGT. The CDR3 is CASSRPGRGWNTDTQYF. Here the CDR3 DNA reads TGTGCCAGCAGCCGACCCGGGCGGGGGTGGAACACAGATACGCAGTATTTT.

CDR3: CASSQGWTVKPTDTQYF. CDR3 nucleotide sequence: TGTGCCAGCAGCCAAGGGTGGACAGTAAAGCCGACAGATACGCAGTATTTT. V is TRBV3-1 (or the pseudogene TRBV3-2) and J is TRBJ2-3, with D perhaps matching TRBD1 (6 bases). CDR3 length: 17 residues. Trimming shortened V by 1 base and J by 3 bases, and 17 bases separated the two germline ends. The germline CDR1 and CDR2 sequences are LGHDT and YNNKEL (reference sequence).

CDR3 region: CASTKSGFSTNEKLFF. The CDR3 nucleotides read TGCGCCAGCACCAAGTCGGGGTTTTCAACTAATGAAAAACTGTTTTTT. The V and J genes are TRBV5-1 and TRBJ1-4; D remains ambiguous. V was trimmed by 6 bases and J by 0 bases, leaving 15 bases between them. Germline CDR1 reads SGHRS; CDR2 reads YFSETQ. The CDR3 consists of 16 residues.

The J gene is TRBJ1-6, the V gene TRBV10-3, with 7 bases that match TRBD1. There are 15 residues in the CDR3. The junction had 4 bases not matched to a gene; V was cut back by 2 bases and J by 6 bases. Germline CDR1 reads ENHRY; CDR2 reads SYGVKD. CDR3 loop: CAISEGQAVNSPLHF. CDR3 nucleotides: TGTGCCATCAGTGAGGGACAGGCCGTTAATTCACCCCTCCACTTT.

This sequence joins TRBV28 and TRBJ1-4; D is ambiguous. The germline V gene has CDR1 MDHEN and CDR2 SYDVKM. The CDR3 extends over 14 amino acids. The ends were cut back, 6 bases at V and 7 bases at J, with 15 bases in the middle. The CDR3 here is CASSLARLGEKLFF. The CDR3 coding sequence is TGTGCCAGCAGCTTAGCTAGGCTTGGTGAAAAACTGTTTTTT.

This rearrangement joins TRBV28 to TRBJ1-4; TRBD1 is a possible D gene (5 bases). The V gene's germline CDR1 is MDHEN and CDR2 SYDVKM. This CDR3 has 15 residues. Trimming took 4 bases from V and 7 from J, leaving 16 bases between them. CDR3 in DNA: TGTGCCAGCAGTTCCCCCGGGACGGGGGGTGAAAAACTGTTTTTT. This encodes CASSSPGTGGEKLFF.

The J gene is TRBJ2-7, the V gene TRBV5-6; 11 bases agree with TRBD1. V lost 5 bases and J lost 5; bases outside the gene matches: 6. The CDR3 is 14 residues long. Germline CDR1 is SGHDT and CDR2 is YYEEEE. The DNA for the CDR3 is TGTGCCAGCAGATCCGGGACAGGGGGACACGAGCAGTACTTC. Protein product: CASRSGTGGHEQYF.

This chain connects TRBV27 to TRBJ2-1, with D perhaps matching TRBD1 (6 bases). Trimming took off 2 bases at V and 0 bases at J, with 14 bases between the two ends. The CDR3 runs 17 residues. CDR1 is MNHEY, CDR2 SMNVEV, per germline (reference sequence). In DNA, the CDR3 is TGTGCCAGCAGTTTAAAACCCAGGGGCCTCTCCTACAATGAGCAGTTCTTC. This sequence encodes CASSLKPRGLSYNEQFF.

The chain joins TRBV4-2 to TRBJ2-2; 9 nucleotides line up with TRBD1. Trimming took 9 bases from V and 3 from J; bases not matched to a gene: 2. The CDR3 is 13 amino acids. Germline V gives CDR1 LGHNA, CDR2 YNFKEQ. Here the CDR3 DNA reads TGTGCCAGTAGGACAGGGGACACCGGGGAGCTGTTTTTT. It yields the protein CASRTGDTGELFF.

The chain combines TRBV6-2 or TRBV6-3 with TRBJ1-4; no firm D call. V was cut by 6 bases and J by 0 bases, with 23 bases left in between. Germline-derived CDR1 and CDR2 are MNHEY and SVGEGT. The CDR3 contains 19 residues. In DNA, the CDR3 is TGTGCCAGCAGCTCCCGCCACAGATCACCTATTGCAACTAATGAAAAACTGTTTTTT. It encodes CASSSRHRSPIATNEKLFF.

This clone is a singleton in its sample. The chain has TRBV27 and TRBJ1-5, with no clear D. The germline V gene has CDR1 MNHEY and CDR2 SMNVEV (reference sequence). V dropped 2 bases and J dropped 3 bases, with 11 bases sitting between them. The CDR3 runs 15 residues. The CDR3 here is CASSLKGANNQPQHF. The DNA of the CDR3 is TGTGCCAGCAGTTTAAAGGGAGCGAACAATCAGCCCCAGCATTTT.

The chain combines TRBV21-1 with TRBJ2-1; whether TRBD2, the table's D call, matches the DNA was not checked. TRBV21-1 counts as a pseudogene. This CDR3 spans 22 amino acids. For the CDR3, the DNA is TGTGCCAGCAGCAAAACGACAGTCCGGGACTTCTTCGTTCCGAGCTCCTACAATGAGCAGTTCTTC. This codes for CASSKTTVRDFFVPSSYNEQFF.

The CDR3 region has the DNA TGTGCCAGCAGTTACTTGGAGGAGCAGTACTTC. It specifies CASSYLEEQYF. The chain recombines TRBV6-2 or TRBV6-3 with TRBJ2-7, with D hard to call. Germline assignment: CDR1 MNHEY and CDR2 SVGEGT. The CDR3 extends over 11 amino acids. V lost 1 base to trimming and J lost 7 bases, with 5 bases between them.

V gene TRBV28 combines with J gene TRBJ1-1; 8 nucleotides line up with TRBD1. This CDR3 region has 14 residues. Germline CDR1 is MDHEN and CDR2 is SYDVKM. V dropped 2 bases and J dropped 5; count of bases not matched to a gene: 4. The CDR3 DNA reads TGTGCCAGCAGTTTAAAACAGGGGGTGACTGAAGCTTTCTTT. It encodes CASSLKQGVTEAFF.

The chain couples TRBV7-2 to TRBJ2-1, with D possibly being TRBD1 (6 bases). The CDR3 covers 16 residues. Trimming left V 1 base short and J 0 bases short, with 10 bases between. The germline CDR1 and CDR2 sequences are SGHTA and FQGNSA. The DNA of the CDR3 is TGTGCCAGCAGCTTAGATGGGGGCATCTCCTACAATGAGCAGTTCTTC. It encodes CASSLDGGISYNEQFF.

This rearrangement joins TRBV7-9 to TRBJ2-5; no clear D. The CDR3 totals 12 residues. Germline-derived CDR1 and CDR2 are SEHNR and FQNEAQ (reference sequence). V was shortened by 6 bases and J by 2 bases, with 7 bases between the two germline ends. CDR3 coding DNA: TGTGCCAGCAGGAGGTTTCAAGAGACCCAGTACTTC. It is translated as CASRRFQETQYF.

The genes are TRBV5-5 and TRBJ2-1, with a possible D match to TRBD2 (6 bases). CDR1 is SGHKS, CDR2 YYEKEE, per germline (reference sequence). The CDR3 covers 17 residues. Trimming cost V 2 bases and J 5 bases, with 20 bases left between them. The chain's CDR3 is CASSFYLLGGRDNEQFF. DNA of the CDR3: TGTGCCAGCAGCTTCTATTTATTGGGGGGACGTGACAATGAGCAGTTCTTC.